This T cell receptor beta chain appears in the sequencing data of a study of CDR3 diversity in severe acne. TCRdb ran MiXCR on the PCR reads and lists one entry per CDR3 protein. The data hold roughly 100,000 distinct CDR3 sequences, with approximately 47% observed a single time. The CDR3 consists of 13 residues. The germline V gene has CDR1 MGHRA and CDR2 YSYEKL. The V end was cut by 6 bases, the J end by 1 base, with 9 bases between. Sequencing was performed on blood. The J gene is TRBJ1-1, the V gene TRBV4-1; no clear D gene. The sequence was collected from a male donor with acne. CDR3 sequence: CASRHKKNTEAFF. The CDR3 nucleotides are TGCGCCAGCAGGCATAAGAAGAACACTGAAGCTTTCTTT.